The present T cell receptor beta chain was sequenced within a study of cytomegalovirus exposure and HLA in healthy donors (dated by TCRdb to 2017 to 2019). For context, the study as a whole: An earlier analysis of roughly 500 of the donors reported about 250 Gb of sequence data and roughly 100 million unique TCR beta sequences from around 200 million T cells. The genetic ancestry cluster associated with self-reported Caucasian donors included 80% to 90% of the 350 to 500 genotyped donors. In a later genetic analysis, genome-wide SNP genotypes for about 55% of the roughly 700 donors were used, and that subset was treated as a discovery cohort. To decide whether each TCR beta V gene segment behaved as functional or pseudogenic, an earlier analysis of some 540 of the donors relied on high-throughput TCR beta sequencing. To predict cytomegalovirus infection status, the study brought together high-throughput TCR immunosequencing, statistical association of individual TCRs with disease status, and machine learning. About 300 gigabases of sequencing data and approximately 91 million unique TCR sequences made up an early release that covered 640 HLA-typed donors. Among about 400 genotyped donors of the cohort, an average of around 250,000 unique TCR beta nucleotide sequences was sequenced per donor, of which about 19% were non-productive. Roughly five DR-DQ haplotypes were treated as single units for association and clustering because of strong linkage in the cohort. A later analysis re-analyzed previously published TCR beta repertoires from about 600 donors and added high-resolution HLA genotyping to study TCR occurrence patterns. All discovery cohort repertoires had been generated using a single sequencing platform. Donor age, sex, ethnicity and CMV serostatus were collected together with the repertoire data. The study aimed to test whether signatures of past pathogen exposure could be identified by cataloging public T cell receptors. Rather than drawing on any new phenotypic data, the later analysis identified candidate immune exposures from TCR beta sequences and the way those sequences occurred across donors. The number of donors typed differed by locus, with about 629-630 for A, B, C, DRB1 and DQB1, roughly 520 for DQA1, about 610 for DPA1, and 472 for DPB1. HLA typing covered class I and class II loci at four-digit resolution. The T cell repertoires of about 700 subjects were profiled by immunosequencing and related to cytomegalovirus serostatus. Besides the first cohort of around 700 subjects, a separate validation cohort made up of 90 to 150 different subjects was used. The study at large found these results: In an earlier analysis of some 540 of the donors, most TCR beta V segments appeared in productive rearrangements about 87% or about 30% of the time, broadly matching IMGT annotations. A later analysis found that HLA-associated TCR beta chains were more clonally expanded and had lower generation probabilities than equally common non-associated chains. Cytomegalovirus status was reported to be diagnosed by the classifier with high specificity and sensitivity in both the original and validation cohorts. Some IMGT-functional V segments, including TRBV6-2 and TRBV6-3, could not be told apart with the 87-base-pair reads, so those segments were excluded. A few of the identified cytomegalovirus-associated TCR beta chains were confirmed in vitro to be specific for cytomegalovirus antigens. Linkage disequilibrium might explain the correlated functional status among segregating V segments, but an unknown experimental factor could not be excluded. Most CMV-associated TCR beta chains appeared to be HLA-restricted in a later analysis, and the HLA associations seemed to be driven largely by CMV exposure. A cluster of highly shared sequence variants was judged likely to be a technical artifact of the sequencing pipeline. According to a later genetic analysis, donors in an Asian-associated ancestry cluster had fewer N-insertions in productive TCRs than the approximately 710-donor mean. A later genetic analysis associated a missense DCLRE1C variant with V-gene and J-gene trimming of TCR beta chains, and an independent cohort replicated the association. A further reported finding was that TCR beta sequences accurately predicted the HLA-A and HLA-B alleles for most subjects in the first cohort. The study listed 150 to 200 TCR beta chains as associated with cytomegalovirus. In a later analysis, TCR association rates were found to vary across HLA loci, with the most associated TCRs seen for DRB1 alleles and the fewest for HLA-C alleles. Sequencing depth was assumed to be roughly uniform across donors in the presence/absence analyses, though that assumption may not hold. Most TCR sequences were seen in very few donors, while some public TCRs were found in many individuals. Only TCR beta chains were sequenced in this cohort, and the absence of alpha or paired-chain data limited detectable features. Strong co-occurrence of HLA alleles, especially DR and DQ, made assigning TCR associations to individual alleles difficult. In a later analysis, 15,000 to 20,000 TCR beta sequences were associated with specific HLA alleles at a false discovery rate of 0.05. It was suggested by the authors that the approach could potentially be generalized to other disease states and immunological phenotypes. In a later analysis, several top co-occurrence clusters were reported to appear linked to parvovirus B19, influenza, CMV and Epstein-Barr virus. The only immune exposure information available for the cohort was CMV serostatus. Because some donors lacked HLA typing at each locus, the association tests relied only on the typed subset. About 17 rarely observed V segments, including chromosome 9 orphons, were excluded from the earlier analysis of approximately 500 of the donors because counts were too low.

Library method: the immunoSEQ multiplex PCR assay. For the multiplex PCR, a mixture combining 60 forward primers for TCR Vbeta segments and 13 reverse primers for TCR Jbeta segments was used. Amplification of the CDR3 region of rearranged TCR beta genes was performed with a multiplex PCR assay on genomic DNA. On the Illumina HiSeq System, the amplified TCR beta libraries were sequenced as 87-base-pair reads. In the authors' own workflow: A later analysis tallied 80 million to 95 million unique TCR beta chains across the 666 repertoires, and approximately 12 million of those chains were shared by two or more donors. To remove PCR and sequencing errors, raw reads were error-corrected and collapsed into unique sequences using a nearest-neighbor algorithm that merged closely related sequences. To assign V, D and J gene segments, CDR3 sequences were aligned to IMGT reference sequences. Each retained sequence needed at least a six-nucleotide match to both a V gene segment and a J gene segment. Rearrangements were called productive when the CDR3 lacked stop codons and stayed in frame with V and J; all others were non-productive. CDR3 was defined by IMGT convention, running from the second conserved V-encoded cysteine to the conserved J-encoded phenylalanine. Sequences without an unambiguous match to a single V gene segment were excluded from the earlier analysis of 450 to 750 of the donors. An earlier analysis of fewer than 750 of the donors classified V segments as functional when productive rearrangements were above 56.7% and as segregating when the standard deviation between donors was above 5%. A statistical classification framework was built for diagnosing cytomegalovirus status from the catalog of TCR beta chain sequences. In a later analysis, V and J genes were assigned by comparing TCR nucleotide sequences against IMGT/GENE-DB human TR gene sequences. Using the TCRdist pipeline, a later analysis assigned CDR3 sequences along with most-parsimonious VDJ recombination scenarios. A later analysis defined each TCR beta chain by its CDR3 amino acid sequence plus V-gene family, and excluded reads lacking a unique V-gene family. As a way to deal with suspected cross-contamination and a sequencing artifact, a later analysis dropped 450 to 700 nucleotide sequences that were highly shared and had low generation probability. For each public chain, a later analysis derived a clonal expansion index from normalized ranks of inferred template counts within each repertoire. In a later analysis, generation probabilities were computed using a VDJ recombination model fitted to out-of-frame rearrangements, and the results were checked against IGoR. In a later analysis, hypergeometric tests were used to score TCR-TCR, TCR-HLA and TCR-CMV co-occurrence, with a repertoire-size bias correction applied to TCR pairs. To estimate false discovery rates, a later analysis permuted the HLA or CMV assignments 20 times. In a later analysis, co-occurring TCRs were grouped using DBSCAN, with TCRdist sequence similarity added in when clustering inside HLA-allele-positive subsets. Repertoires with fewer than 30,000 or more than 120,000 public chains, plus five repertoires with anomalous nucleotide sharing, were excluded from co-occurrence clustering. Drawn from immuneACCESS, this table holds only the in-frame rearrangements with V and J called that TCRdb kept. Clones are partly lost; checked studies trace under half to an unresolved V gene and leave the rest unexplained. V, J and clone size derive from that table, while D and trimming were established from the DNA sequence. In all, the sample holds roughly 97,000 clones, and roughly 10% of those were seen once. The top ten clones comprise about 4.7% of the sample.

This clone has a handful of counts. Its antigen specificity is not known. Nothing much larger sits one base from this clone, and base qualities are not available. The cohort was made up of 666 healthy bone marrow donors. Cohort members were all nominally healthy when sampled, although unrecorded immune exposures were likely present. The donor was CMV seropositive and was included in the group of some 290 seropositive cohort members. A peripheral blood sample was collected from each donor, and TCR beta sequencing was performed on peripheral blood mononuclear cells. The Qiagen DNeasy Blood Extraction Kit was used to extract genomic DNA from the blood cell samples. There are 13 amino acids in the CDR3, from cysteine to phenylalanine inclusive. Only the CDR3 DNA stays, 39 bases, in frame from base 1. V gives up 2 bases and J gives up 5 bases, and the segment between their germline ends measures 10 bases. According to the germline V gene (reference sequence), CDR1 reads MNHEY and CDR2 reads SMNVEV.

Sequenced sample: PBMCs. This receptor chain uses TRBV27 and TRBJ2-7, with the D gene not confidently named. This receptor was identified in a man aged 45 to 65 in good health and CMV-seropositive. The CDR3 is CASSLMWRNEQYF. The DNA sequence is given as TGTGCCAGCAGTTTAATGTGGCGGAACGAGCAGTACTTC.